This TCR beta chain was identified during a study of coeliac disease. This clone has a handful of counts. The antigen remains unidentified. This same CDR3 is encoded by further DNA sequences in the sample. Germline trimming cut 4 bases from V and 4 bases from J; bases unmatched to any gene: 4. The germline CDR1 and CDR2 sequences are SQVTM and ANQGSEA. The CDR3 length is 15 residues. Points from the study as a whole: In active celiac disease, intraepithelial and lamina propria TRB and TRG repertoires were less clonal than controls.

The protocol was immunoSEQ multiplex PCR, while the TCRdb copy is restricted to in-frame clones and leaves out a portion. The profile covers more than 4,000 clones, with about three quarters appearing a single time and approximately 12% taken by the ten largest. This chain links TRBV29-1 with TRBJ2-2; 12 positions agree with TRBD1. This TCR came from a woman under 30 with active celiac disease. The specimen sequenced was intraepithelial lymphocytes from the gut. The CDR3 DNA is TGCAGCGTTGGCGGGACAGGGGGCGGCACCGGGGAGCTGTTTTTT. Its protein is CSVGGTGGGTGELFF.